The rows below give T cell receptor beta chains drawn from one sample of a study of blood T cell repertoires in COVID-19. Clones were sequenced by immunoSEQ multiplex PCR, and TCRdb holds only the in-frame ones, with some missing. The data contain 150,000 to 200,000 clones, about four fifths of them singletons. Material for sequencing was peripheral blood. These receptors came from a woman at least 80 years old with COVID-19, enrolled during active disease. The CDR3 runs from the conserved cysteine through the conserved F or W. A D gene is named only where the DNA matches it firmly. For some rows the clone size is stated as once, few or many, or as a class when expanded; others skip it.

V gene	J gene	clone size	D gene	CDR3 length	CDR3 DNA	CDR3 protein
TRBV27	TRBJ1-2	.	.	15	TGTGCCAGCAGTTCCTTTTCCGAGTCGGACTATGGCTACACCTTC	CASSSFSESDYGYTF
TRBV5-5	TRBJ2-1	.	TRBD1	15	TGTGCCAGCAGCTCGGGACAGGGCCCATGGGATGAGCAGTTCTTC	CASSSGQGPWDEQFF
TRBV5-6	TRBJ2-2	.	TRBD2	16	TGTGCCAGCAGCTGGAGACTAGCGGGCTTTGCCGGGGAGCTGTTTTTT	CASSWRLAGFAGELFF
TRBV7-9	TRBJ2-3	.	TRBD1	18	TGTGCCAGCAGCCCCCCCAGGGGGCAAAAAAGGGGGTGGGATACGCAGTATTTT	CASSPPRGQKRGWDTQYF
TRBV4-2	TRBJ2-7	.	TRBD1	14	TGTGCCAGCAGCCAAGATTGGGACAGCTACGAGCAGTACTTC	CASSQDWDSYEQYF
TRBV7-9	TRBJ2-7	.	.	13	TGTGCCAGCAGTGGTGGTTCGGGCTACGAGCAGTACTTC	CASSGGSGYEQYF
TRBV5-1	TRBJ1-1	.	TRBD1	16	TGCGCCAGCAGCTTGAGGACAGGTTCCATGAACACTGAAGCTTTCTTT	CASSLRTGSMNTEAFF
TRBV24-1	TRBJ2-7	.	TRBD2	19	TGTGCCACCAGCTATCCGGGACAGAAAGCGGGAGGGGTCCTTTACGAGCAGTACTTC	CATSYPGQKAGGVLYEQYF
TRBV19	TRBJ1-2	few	.	14	TGTGCCAGTAGTAGTCGGCAGGGGTACTATGGCTACACCTTC	CASSSRQGYYGYTF
TRBV27	TRBJ2-3	.	TRBD2	15	TGTGCCAGCAGTCCCCAAGCGGGGCGCACAGATACGCAGTATTTT	CASSPQAGRTDTQYF
TRBV4-2	TRBJ2-7	many	TRBD2	18	TGTGCCAGCAGCCAAGGTTTCGGCGGGAGCCCCTCGGCCCACGAGCAGTACTTC	CASSQGFGGSPSAHEQYF
TRBV11-2	TRBJ2-7	.	.	13	TGTGCCAGCAGCTTAGACCGGTCCTACGAGCAGTACTTC	CASSLDRSYEQYF
TRBV7-6	TRBJ1-5	.	TRBD1	14	TGTGCCAGCAGCTCGACAGGGCCCAATCAGCCCCAGCATTTT	CASSSTGPNQPQHF
TRBV7-9	TRBJ2-3	.	TRBD2	15	TGTGCCAGCAGTTGGACTAGCGGAAGCACAGATACGCAGTATTTT	CASSWTSGSTDTQYF